This TCR beta chain was captured by sequencing in a study of blood T cell repertoires in COVID-19. Looking at the study overall: The United States, Italy and Spain supplied acute and convalescent COVID-19 samples.

The V end was cut by 6 bases, the J end by 5 bases, with 11 bases between. The V gene's germline CDR1 is SNHLY and CDR2 FYNNEI. CDR3 size: 13 residues. Method: immunoSEQ multiplex PCR; TCRdb's copy keeps in-frame clones and lacks some. There are 200,000 to 300,000 clones in the sample; 84% occur only once, and 1.5% to 1.7% lies in the top ten. In its sample, this clone was seen a few times. The sequence came from a woman aged 40 to 50 who had recovered from COVID-19. This chain uses TRBV2 with TRBJ1-5; D gene uncertain. Material for sequencing was peripheral blood. CDR3: CASRYQQDQPQHF. For the CDR3, the DNA is TGTGCCAGCAGATACCAGCAGGATCAGCCCCAGCATTTT.